The 20 T cell receptor beta chains below all came from one sample that was sequenced in a study of response to subunit inactivated influenza vaccine. A single record per CDR3 protein comes from TCRdb applying MiXCR to the RT-PCR reads. The sample shows approximately 500,000 distinct CDR3 sequences, over 10% of them seen only once. The source was PBMCs from blood, collected about 40 days after vaccination. The receptors were gathered from a man in his fifties or sixties who received an inactivated influenza vaccine.

This clonotype has ten or more counts. The chain couples TRBV20-1 to TRBJ2-5; a possible D gene is TRBD1 (6 bases). The CDR3 extends over 12 amino acids. V lost 1 base to trimming and J lost 13 bases, with 16 bases between them. Germline CDR1 DFQATT, CDR2 SNEGSKA (reference sequence). The CDR3 protein is CSARASQGHWYF. CDR3 DNA sequence: TGCAGTGCTAGAGCATCACAGGGACACTGGTACTTC.

This clonotype has only a few counts. This chain connects TRBV12-3 or TRBV12-4 to TRBJ1-1; D is possibly TRBD1 (5 bases). This CDR3 is built from 17 residues. The V end lost 3 bases, the J end lost 0 bases, and 17 bases lay between the germline ends. Here the CDR3 DNA reads TGTGCCAGCAGTTTCCAGGGATTGATTTCCATGAACACTGAAGCTTTCTTT. Translated, it gives CASSFQGLISMNTEAFF.

V is TRBV7-9 and J is TRBJ2-6; D is undetermined. Trimming removed 6 bases from V and 2 bases from J, with 5 bases in between. The CDR3 contains 13 residues. Germline V CDR1 and CDR2: SEHNR, FQNEAQ (reference sequence). CDR3 in DNA: TGTGCCAGCAGGGGTGCTGGGGCCAACGTCCTGACTTTC. Protein sequence: CASRGAGANVLTF.

The rearrangement uses TRBV27 and TRBJ2-7; D not certain. V was clipped by 3 bases and J by 1 base, with 10 bases between them. Germline loops: CDR1 MNHEY, CDR2 SMNVEV (reference sequence). This CDR3 region has 14 residues. CDR3 nucleotides: TGTGCCAGCAGTTTTGGCCTATATTCCTACGAGCAGTACTTC. It specifies CASSFGLYSYEQYF.

This clonotype was seen repeatedly, ten times or more. The chain is built from TRBV10-3 and TRBJ2-5; 8 bases map to TRBD2. This CDR3 has 13 amino acids. Germline V CDR1 and CDR2: ENHRY, SYGVKD. Trimming at V came to 8 bases and at J to 2 bases, leaving 4 bases not matched to a gene. CDR3 bases: TGTGCCATCCCCGGGAGGGAACAAGAGACCCAGTACTTC. Translated, it gives CAIPGREQETQYF.

This chain joins TRBV2 and TRBJ2-7, with TRBD2 matching over 9 bases. This CDR3 region has 15 residues. V was pared by 5 bases and J by 6 bases, with 11 bases of the junction left unmatched. From germline, CDR1 is SNHLY and CDR2 FYNNEI. The CDR3 region is CASSISGGPWGEQYF. CDR3 nucleotide sequence: TGTGCCAGCAGTATTAGCGGGGGACCCTGGGGCGAGCAGTACTTC.

This clonotype turned up a few times. The rearrangement links TRBV2 to TRBJ1-1; no reliable D call. Trimming took 5 bases from V and 0 from J, leaving 16 bases between them. The germline V gene encodes CDR1 SNHLY and CDR2 FYNNEI. This CDR3 comprises 16 residues. The CDR3 sequence: CASSRDSIGVNTEAFF. CDR3 DNA: TGTGCCAGCAGTAGGGATTCAATTGGGGTGAACACTGAAGCTTTCTTT.

This clonotype was observed at least ten times. The rearrangement joins TRBV12-3 or TRBV12-4 to TRBJ1-5; D not resolved. The CDR3 runs 12 residues. V lost 7 bases to trimming and J lost 9 bases, with 13 bases between them. The CDR3 nucleotides are TGTGCCAGCAATATCGAACTGGGGCCCCAGCATTTT. It codes for CASNIELGPQHF.

This clonotype has a handful of counts. The rearrangement uses TRBV7-8 and TRBJ2-7; TRBD2 aligns across 10 bases. V gave up 1 base and J gave up 3 bases; unmatched junction bases: 6. Germline V gene sequence: CDR1 SGHVS, CDR2 FQNEAQ. The CDR3 length is 16 residues. DNA of the CDR3: TGTGCCAGCAGCTTAGTCCTGACTAGCGGGTACTACGAGCAGTACTTC. It translates to CASSLVLTSGYYEQYF.

This rearrangement joins TRBV6-2 or TRBV6-3 to TRBJ2-1; 8 nucleotides agree with TRBD2. The V and J ends lost 2 bases and 6 bases, in that order; junction bases with no gene match: 6. Germline CDR1 is MNHEY and CDR2 is SVGEGT. This CDR3 contains 15 residues. The CDR3 sequence is CASSYAPGGANEQFF. Written as DNA, the CDR3 is TGTGCCAGCAGTTACGCCCCCGGGGGGGCCAATGAGCAGTTCTTC.

There are many counts of this clonotype. The rearrangement links TRBV29-1 to TRBJ1-1; weak D call: TRBD1 (5 bases). Germline V gene sequence: CDR1 SQVTM, CDR2 ANQGSEA. This CDR3 spans 14 amino acids. Trimming left V 3 bases short and J 5 bases short, with 16 bases between. The CDR3 region has the DNA TGCAGCGTTGATCGGGGGGGGTTTGGGACTGAAGCTTTCTTT. Its protein product is CSVDRGGFGTEAFF.

V and J are TRBV20-1 and TRBJ2-1, with TRBD2 identical over 10 bases. Germline V gene sequence: CDR1 DFQATT, CDR2 SNEGSKA (reference sequence). Germline trimming cut 4 bases from V and 10 bases from J; bases unmatched to any gene: 4. The length of the CDR3 is 12 residues. The CDR3 sequence is CSAKAGGREQFF. In nucleotides, the CDR3 is TGCAGTGCTAAAGCGGGGGGGCGCGAGCAGTTCTTC.

The chain uses TRBV12-3 or TRBV12-4 and TRBJ2-7; possible D gene TRBD1, 6 bases. This CDR3 region has 14 residues. The V and J ends lost 6 bases and 3 bases respectively, with 15 bases between them. The CDR3 sequence is CASRQGRAYYEQYF. The DNA for the CDR3 is TGTGCCAGCAGACAGGGCAGGGCCTACTACGAGCAGTACTTC.

The rearrangement uses TRBV7-2 and TRBJ2-2; D gene ambiguous. The CDR3 is 16 residues long. The V end lost 6 bases, the J end lost 0 bases, and 14 bases lay between the germline ends. In germline, CDR1 is SGHTA, CDR2 FQGNSA. The CDR3 nucleotides read TGTGCCAGCAGTCAACAGAGCTTGTCGAACACCGGGGAGCTGTTTTTT. As protein: CASSQQSLSNTGELFF.

This clonotype showed up just a few times. The genes are TRBV20-1 and TRBJ1-1; the match to TRBD1 covers 8 bases. Germline CDR1 and CDR2: DFQATT and SNEGSKA (reference sequence). V was pared by 6 bases and J by 5 bases, with 8 bases of the junction left unmatched. The CDR3 covers 13 residues. In nucleotides, the CDR3 is TGCAGTGCCCCGACAGGGGTTAGAACTGAAGCTTTCTTT. It specifies CSAPTGVRTEAFF.

A few counts support this clonotype. The chain uses TRBV19 and TRBJ2-3; 8 nucleotides align to TRBD2. Germline CDR1 is LNHDA and CDR2 is SQIVND (reference sequence). The CDR3 runs to 16 residues. V dropped 7 bases and J dropped 1; count of bases not matched to a gene: 10. Written as DNA, the CDR3 is TGTGCCAGTACGGCTAGCGGGCGACAACGCACAGATACGCAGTATTTT. Protein: CASTASGRQRTDTQYF.

This chain joins TRBV7-2 and TRBJ2-7; TRBD1 matches 8 bases. V was pared by 3 bases and J by 4 bases, with 8 bases of the junction left unmatched. This CDR3 comprises 15 residues. Germline assignment: CDR1 SGHTA and CDR2 FQGNSA. This CDR3 is CASSLGQGAVYEQYF. CDR3 bases: TGTGCCAGCAGCTTGGGGCAGGGGGCTGTTTACGAGCAGTACTTC.

This clonotype has just a few counts. The chain is built from TRBV7-2 and TRBJ2-7; 12 nucleotides match TRBD2. The CDR3 covers 16 residues. Per the germline V gene, CDR1 is SGHTA and CDR2 is FQGNSA. The V and J ends lost 5 bases and 6 bases, in that order; junction bases with no gene match: 11. The CDR3 region is CASSPPGPSGRGEQYF. In nucleotides, the CDR3 is TGTGCCAGCAGCCCGCCGGGCCCTAGCGGGAGGGGCGAGCAGTACTTC.

This clonotype has only a few counts. This chain joins TRBV2 and TRBJ1-3; 7 bases align to TRBD1. Looked up from germline, CDR1 is SNHLY and CDR2 is FYNNEI. This CDR3 has 14 amino acids. J lost 7 bases, V lost 5 bases, and 8 bases had no gene match. CDR3 protein: CASSRDRSYNTIYF. The CDR3 DNA reads TGTGCCAGCAGTAGGGACAGAAGCTACAACACCATATATTTT.

This clonotype was observed a handful of times. The chain has TRBV7-8 and TRBJ1-2, with unresolved D. Trimming stripped 1 base from V and 6 bases from J, with 15 bases between. The CDR3 is 15 residues long. The V gene's germline CDR1 is SGHVS and CDR2 FQNEAQ. CDR3 in amino acids: CASSLEGSALNGYTF. CDR3 in DNA: TGTGCCAGCAGCTTAGAGGGCAGTGCTTTGAATGGCTACACCTTC.